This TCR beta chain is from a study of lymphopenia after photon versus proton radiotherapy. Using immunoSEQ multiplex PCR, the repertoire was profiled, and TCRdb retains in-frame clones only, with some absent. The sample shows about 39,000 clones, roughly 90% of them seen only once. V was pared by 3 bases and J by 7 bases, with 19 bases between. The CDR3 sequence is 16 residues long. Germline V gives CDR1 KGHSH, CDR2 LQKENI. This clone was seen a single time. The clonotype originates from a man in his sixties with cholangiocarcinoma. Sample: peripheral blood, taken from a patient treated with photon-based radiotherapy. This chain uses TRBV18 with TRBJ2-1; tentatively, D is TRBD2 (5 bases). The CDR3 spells CASSPAQQSRGNEQFF. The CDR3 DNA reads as TGTGCCAGCTCACCGGCACAGCAGTCTAGAGGGAATGAGCAGTTCTTC.